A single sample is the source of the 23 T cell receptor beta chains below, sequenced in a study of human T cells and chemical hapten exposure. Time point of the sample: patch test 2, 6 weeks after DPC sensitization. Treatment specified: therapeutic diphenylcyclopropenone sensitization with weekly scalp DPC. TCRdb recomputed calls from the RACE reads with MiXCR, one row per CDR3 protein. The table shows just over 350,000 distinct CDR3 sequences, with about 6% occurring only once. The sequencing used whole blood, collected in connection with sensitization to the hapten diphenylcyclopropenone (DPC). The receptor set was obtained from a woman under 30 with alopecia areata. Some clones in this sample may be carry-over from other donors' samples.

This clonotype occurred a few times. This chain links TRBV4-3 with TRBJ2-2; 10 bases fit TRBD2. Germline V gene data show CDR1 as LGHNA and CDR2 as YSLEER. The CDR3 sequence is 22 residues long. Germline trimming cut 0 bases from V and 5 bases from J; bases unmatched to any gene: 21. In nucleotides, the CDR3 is TGCGCCAGCAGCCAAGAGATCCGGGAGGTAGCGGGGGGTTTAGGTGTGACCGGGGAGCTGTTTTTT. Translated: CASSQEIREVAGGLGVTGELFF.

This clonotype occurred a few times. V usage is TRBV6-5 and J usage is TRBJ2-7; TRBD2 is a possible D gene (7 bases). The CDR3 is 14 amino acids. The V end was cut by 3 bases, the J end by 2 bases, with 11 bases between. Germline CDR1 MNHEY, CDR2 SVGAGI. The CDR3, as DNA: TGTGCCAGCAGTTATGTGGGGGGGCCCTACGAGCAGTACTTC. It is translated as CASSYVGGPYEQYF.

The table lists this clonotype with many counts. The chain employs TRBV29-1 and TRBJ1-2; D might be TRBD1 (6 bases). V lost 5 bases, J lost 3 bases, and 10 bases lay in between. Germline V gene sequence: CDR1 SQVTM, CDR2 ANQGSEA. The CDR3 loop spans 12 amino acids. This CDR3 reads CSVQTGHYGYTF. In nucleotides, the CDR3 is TGCAGCGTTCAAACAGGGCACTATGGCTACACCTTC.

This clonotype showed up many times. The CDR3 protein is CASSPQRGKGYTEAFF. CDR3 nucleotide sequence: TGTGCCAGCTCACCACAGAGGGGTAAAGGGTACACTGAAGCTTTCTTT. The gene calls are TRBV18 and TRBJ1-1; a possible D gene is TRBD1 (5 bases). The V gene's germline CDR1 is KGHSH and CDR2 LQKENI. The CDR3 loop spans 16 amino acids. V lost 1 base to trimming and J lost 3 bases, with 15 bases between them.

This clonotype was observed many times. The CDR3 loop is CASSLRPGRRYMNTEAFF. CDR3 bases: TGTGCCAGCAGCTTACGACCGGGACGCAGATACATGAACACTGAAGCTTTCTTT. This sequence joins TRBV7-2 and TRBJ1-1; tentatively, D is TRBD1 (5 bases). The CDR3 runs 18 residues. Germline lookup yields CDR1 SGHTA and CDR2 FQGNSA. V lost 2 bases and J 0 bases, leaving 19 bases between the germline ends.

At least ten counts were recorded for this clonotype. CDR3 region: CASSGGASTDTQYF. The CDR3 bases are TGTGCCAGCAGCGGGGGGGCGAGCACAGATACGCAGTATTTT. The chain joins TRBV9 to TRBJ2-3; tentatively, D is TRBD1 or TRBD2 (6 bases each). This CDR3 region has 14 residues. V lost 3 bases, J lost 0 bases, and 8 bases lay in between. CDR1 and CDR2 (germline): SGDLS, YYNGEE.

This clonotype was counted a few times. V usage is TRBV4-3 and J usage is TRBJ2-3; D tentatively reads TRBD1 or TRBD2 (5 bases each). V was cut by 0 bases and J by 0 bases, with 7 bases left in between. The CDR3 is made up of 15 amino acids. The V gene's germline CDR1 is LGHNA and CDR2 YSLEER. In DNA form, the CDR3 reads TGCGCCAGCAGCCAAGAACGGGACAGCACAGATACGCAGTATTTT. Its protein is CASSQERDSTDTQYF.

The chain's CDR3 is CAGEDSSYEQYF. In nucleotides, the CDR3 is TGTGCCGGCGAAGACAGCTCCTACGAGCAGTACTTC. The chain combines TRBV2 with TRBJ2-7; a weak D match, TRBD1 (5 bases). V gave up 11 bases and J gave up 0 bases, with 11 bases separating them. Germline V gene sequence: CDR1 SNHLY, CDR2 FYNNEI. The CDR3 covers 12 residues.

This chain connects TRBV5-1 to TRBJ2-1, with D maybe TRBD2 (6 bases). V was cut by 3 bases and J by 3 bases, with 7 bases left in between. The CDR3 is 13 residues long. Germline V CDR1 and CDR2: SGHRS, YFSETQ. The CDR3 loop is CASSSGVYNEQFF. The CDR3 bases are TGCGCCAGCAGCTCGGGGGTCTACAATGAGCAGTTCTTC.

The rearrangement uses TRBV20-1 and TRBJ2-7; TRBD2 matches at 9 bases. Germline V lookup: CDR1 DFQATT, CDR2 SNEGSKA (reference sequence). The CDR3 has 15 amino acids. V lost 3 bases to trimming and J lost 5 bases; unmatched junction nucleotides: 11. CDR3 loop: CSASRPGLAPDEQYF. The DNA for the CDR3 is TGCAGTGCTAGCCGTCCGGGACTAGCCCCTGACGAGCAGTACTTC.

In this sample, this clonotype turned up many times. DNA of the CDR3: TGTGCAGTGGGGCACCCGAGGAGGGACGAGCAGTACTTC. It specifies CAVGHPRRDEQYF. The gene calls are TRBV6-5 and TRBJ2-7; possible D gene TRBD2, 6 bases. Per germline, CDR1 MNHEY and CDR2 SVGAGI. This CDR3 contains 13 residues.

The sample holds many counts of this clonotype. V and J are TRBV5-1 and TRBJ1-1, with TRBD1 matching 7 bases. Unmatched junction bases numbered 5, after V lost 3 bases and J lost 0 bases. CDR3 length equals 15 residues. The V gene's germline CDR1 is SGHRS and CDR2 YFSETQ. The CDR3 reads CASSSQGTMNTEAFF. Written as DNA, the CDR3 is TGCGCCAGCAGCTCACAGGGGACGATGAACACTGAAGCTTTCTTT. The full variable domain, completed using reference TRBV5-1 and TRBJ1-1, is KAGVTQTPRYLIKTRGQQVTLSCSPISGHRSVSWYQQTPGQGLQFLFEYFSETQRNKGNFPGRFSGRQFSNSRSEMNVSTLELGDSALYLCASSSQGTMNTEAFFGQGTRLTVV.

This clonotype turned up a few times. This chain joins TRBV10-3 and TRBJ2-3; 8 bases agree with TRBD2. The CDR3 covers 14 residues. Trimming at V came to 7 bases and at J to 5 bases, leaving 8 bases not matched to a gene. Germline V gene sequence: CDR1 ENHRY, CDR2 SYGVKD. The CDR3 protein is CAINAGGIIDTQYF. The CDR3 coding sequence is TGTGCCATCAATGCGGGGGGTATCATAGATACGCAGTATTTT.

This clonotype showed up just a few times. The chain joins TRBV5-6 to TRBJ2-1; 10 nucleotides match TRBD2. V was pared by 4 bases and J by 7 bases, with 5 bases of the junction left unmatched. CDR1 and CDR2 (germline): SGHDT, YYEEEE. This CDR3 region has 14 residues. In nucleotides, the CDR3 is TGTGCCAGCAGCCCGGGACTAGCGTGGAATGAGCAGTTCTTC. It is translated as CASSPGLAWNEQFF.

The chain's CDR3 is CASSSRTGPETQYF. CDR3 bases: TGTGCCAGCAGCTCGCGGACTGGCCCAGAGACCCAGTACTTC. This chain uses TRBV9 with TRBJ2-5; TRBD2 might be the D (5 bases). This CDR3 is built from 14 residues. V shed 4 bases and J shed 4 bases, with 14 bases lying between them. From germline, CDR1 is SGDLS and CDR2 YYNGEE.

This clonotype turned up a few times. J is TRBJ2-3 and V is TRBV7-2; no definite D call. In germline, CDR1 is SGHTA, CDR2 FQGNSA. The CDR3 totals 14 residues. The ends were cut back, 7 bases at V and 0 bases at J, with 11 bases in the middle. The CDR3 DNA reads TGTGCCAGCACCGCAGCCGAGAGCACAGATACGCAGTATTTT. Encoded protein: CASTAAESTDTQYF.

The CDR3 loop is CASSQVAGGKLQETQYF. CDR3 DNA sequence: TGTGCCAGCAGCCAGGTAGCGGGGGGGAAACTTCAAGAGACCCAGTACTTC. J is TRBJ2-5 and V is TRBV3-1; 11 bases fit TRBD2. V was pared by 3 bases and J by 2 bases, with 8 bases of the junction left unmatched. This CDR3 has 17 residues. Germline loops: CDR1 LGHDT, CDR2 YNNKEL (reference sequence).

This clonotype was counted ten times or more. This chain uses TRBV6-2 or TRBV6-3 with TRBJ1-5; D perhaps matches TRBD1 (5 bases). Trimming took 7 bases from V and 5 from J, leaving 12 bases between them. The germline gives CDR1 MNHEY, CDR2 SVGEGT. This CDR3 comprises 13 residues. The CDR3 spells CASTRRDDQPQHF. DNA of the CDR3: TGTGCCAGCACCAGAAGGGACGATCAGCCCCAGCATTTT.

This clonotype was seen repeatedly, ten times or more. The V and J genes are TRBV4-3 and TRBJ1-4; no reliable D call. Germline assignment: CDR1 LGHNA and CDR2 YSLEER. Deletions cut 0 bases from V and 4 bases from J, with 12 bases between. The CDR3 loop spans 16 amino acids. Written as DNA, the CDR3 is TGCGCCAGCAGCCAAGATATCCGGCCCTATAATGAAAAACTGTTTTTT. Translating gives CASSQDIRPYNEKLFF.

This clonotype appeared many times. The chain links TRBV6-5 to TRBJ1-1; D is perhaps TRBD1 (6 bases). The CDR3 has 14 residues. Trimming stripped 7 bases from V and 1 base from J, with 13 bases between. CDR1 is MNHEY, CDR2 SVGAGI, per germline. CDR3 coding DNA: TGTGCCAGCACCACTTTACAGGGGAACACTGAAGCTTTCTTT. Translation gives CASTTLQGNTEAFF.

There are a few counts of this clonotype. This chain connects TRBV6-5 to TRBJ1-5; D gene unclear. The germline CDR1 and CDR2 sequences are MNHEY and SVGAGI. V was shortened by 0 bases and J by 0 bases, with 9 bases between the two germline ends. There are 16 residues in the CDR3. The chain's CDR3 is CASSYSGIYSNQPQHF. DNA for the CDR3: TGTGCCAGCAGTTACTCCGGGATTTATAGCAATCAGCCCCAGCATTTT.

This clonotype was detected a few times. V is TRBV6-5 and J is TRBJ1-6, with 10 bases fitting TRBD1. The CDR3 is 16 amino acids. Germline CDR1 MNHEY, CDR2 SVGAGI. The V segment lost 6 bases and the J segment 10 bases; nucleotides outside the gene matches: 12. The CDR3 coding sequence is TGTGCCAGCAGCCGACCCCTGGACAGGGGGAACTCACCCCTCCACTTT. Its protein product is CASSRPLDRGNSPLHF.

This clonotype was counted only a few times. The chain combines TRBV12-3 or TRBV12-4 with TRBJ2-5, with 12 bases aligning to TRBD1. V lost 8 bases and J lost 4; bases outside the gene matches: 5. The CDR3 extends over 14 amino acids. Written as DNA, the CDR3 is TGTGCCAGCTCCCGGGACAGGGGGCTAGAGACCCAGTACTTC. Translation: CASSRDRGLETQYF.